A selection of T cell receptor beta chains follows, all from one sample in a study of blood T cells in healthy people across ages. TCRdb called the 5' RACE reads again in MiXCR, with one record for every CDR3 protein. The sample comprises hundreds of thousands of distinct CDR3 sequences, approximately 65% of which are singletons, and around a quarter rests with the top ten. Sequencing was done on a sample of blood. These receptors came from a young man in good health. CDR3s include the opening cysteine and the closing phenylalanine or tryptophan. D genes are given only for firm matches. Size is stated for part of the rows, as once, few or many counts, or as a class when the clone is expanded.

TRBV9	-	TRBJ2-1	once	TGTGCCAGCAGCGTAGGTTGGGTGAACTCCTACAATGAGCAGTTCTTC	CASSVGWVNSYNEQFF
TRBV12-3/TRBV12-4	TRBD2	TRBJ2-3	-	TGTGCCAGCAGTCCAAGCGGGGGCGGAGGAGATGCGCAGTATTTT	CASSPSGGGGDAQYF
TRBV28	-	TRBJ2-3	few	TGTGCCAGCAGTTTATCCACAGGGAGCACAGATACGCAGTATTTT	CASSLSTGSTDTQYF
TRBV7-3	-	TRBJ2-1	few	TGTGCCAGCAGCGTAGCTACATACAATGAGCAGTTCTTC	CASSVATYNEQFF
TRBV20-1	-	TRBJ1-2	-	TGCAGTGCTGCGCCAGCTGAAGGGACTATTGGTGGCTACACCTTC	CSAAPAEGTIGGYTF
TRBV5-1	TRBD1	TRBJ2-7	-	TGCGCCAGCAGCTTGTTGAGTATAGGGTTAGGGGACAGGGTCTACGAGCAGTACTTC	CASSLLSIGLGDRVYEQYF
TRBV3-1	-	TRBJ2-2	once	TGTGCCAGCAGCCACACGGCCCTTGGGGGTACCGGGGAGCTGTTTTTT	CASSHTALGGTGELFF
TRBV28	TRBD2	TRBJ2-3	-	TGTGCCAGCAACTCCCCGGCGGGGACTAGAAAACTTACTAGCACAGATACGCAGTATTTT	CASNSPAGTRKLTSTDTQYF
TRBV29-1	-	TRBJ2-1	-	TGCAGCGTTTCTAGTTACAATGAGCAGTTCTTC	CSVSSYNEQFF
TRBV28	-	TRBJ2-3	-	TGTGCCAGCAGTTGGGACTCCGTCACAGATACGCAGTATTTT	CASSWDSVTDTQYF
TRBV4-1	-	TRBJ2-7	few	TGCGCCAGCAGCCAAGAGGGGGCCCCCATTTACGAGCAGTACTTC	CASSQEGAPIYEQYF
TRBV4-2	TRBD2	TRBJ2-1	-	TGTGCCAGCAGCCAAGAATGGAGACGGGGGCGGGGGGATGAGCAGTTCTTC	CASSQEWRRGRGDEQFF
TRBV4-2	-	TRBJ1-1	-	TGTGCCAGCAGCCCCGTGGGGGGCCAAGCGGAAGCTTTCTTT	CASSPVGGQAEAFF
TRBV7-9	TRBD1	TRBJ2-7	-	TGTGCCACCGGACAGGGACATTACGAGCAGTACTTC	CATGQGHYEQYF
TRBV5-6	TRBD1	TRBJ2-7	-	TGTGCCAGCAGCCATGACAGGGTTTCCCCTTCCTACGAGCAGTACTTC	CASSHDRVSPSYEQYF
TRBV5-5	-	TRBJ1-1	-	TGTGCCAGCCACGGAAAAGTTTACACTGAAGCTTTCTTT	CASHGKVYTEAFF
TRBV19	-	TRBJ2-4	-	TGTGCCAGTAGTATACCCGATGGCCAAAACAAAAACATTCAGTACTTC	CASSIPDGQNKNIQYF
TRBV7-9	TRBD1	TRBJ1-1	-	TGTGCCAGCAGCTTAGGGACAGGGGCCGACACTGAAGCTTTCTTT	CASSLGTGADTEAFF
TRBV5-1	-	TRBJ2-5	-	TGCGCCAGCAGCTTGACGGCGTACCAAGAGACCCAGTACTTC	CASSLTAYQETQYF
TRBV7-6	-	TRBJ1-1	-	TGTGCCAGCAGCTTAGGCCCTCAAGGGCAGAACACTGAAGCTTTCTTT	CASSLGPQGQNTEAFF
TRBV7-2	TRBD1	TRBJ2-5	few	TGTGCCAGCAGCCAGAGGGGGCGCCGGCCCCAAGAGACCCAGTACTTC	CASSQRGRRPQETQYF
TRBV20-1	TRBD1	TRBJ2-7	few	TGCAGTGCTAGAAGCCGGGACAGTGCCTACGAGCAGTACTTC	CSARSRDSAYEQYF
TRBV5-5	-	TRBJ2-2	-	TGTGCCAGCAGCTTAGACATGAACACCGGGGAGCTGTTTTTT	CASSLDMNTGELFF
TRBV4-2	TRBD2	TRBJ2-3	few	TGTGCCAGCAGCCACTACAGGACTAGCGGGGAGACAGATACGCAGTATTTT	CASSHYRTSGETDTQYF
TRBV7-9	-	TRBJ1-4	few	TGTGCCAGCAGTGTCCGTGAAAAACTGTTTTTT	CASSVREKLFF
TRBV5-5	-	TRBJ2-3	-	TGTGCCAGCAGCTTGGATGGGGTTAGCACAGATACGCAGTATTTT	CASSLDGVSTDTQYF
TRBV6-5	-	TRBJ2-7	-	TGTGCCAGCAGTTACTCGGGACCCTTTTTTTACGAGCAGTACTTC	CASSYSGPFFYEQYF
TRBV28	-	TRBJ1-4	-	TGTGCCAGCAACGGGGAAGGAAAACTGTTTTTT	CASNGEGKLFF
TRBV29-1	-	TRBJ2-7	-	TGCAGCGTTGTTCAGGGGTACTACGAGCAGTACTTC	CSVVQGYYEQYF
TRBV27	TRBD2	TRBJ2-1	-	TGTGCCAGCAGTCTAAACCCGGGACTAGCGATTTCCTACAATGAGCAGTTCTTC	CASSLNPGLAISYNEQFF
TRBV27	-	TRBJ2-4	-	TGTGCCAGCAGTTTTAAGGGTATTCTAGCCAAAAACATTCAGTACTTC	CASSFKGILAKNIQYF
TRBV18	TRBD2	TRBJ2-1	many	TGTGCCAGCTCATCCCCCGGCGCGGGGGGGCGTGATGAGCAGTTCTTC	CASSSPGAGGRDEQFF
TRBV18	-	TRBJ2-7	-	TGTGCCAGCTCACGAAGGGATCCGAGGAGCGAGCAGTACTTC	CASSRRDPRSEQYF
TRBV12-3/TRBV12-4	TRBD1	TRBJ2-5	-	TGTGCCAGCAGCCGGGACAGGGAAACTTCGAATGAGCAGTACTTC	CASSRDRETSNEQYF
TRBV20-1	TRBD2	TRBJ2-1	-	TGCAGTGCTAGACCGACTAGCGGGGGAGGGGGTGAGCAGTTCTTC	CSARPTSGGGGEQFF
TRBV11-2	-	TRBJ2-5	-	TGTGCCAGCAGCCCGTGGCGGGGCGAAGAGACCCAGTACTTC	CASSPWRGEETQYF
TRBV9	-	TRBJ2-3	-	TGTGCCAGCAGCGGCCACCCCGATACGCAGTATTTT	CASSGHPDTQYF
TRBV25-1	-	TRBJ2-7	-	TGTGCCAGCAGTGAATCTGTAGGGGGAGACGAGCAGTACTTC	CASSESVGGDEQYF
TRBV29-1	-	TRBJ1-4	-	TGCAGCGTTGAAGAACCGGGACCAACTAATGAAAAACTGTTTTTT	CSVEEPGPTNEKLFF
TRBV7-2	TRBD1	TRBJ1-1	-	TGTGCCAGCAGCCTCGATACAGGGGAGCACACTGAAGCTTTCTTT	CASSLDTGEHTEAFF
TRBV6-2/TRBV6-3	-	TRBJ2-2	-	TGTGCCAGCAATTACCGGGTCCTTACCGGGGAGCTGTTTTTT	CASNYRVLTGELFF
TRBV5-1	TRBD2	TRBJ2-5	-	TGCGCCAGCGTCTCTAGCGGGGGGCCAGGAGAGACCCAGTACTTC	CASVSSGGPGETQYF
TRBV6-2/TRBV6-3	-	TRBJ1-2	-	TGTGCCAGCAGTTACAAGAGAGGACAAGGACCGGGTGGCTACACCTTC	CASSYKRGQGPGGYTF
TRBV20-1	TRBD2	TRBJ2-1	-	TGCAGTGTTGAGAGGTCTAGCGGGGGGGCCAATGAGCAGTTCTTC	CSVERSSGGANEQFF
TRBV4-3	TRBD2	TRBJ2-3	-	TGCGCCAGCAGCCAAGATATCCCCCCGACTAGCGGTTTGATAGATACGCAGTATTTT	CASSQDIPPTSGLIDTQYF
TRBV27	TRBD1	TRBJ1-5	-	TGTGCCAGCAGCAGAGACAGGGAAGTTCAGCCCCAGCATTTT	CASSRDREVQPQHF
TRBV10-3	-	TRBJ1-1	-	TGTGCCATCAGAGGACAGCGCATGAAGAACACTGAAGCTTTCTTT	CAIRGQRMKNTEAFF
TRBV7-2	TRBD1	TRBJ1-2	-	TGTGCCAGCAGCAAGAGGGAAGGACAGGGCCTCTATGGCTACACCTTC	CASSKREGQGLYGYTF